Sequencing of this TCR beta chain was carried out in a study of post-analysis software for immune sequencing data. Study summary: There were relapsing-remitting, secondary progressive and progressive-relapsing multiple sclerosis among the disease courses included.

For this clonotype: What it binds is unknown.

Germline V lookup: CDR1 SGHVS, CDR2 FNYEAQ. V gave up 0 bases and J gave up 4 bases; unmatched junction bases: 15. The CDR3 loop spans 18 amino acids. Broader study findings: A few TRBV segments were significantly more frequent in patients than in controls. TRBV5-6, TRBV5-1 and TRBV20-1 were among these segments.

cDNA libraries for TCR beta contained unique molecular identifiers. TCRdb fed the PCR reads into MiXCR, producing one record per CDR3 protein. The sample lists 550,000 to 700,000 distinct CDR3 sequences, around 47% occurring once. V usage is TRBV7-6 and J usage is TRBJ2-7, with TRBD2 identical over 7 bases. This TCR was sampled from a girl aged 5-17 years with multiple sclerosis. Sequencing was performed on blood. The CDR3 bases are TGTGCCAGCAGCTTAGCCCCACCCGGCGGGAGTAGTATATACGAGCAGTACTTC. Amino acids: CASSLAPPGGSSIYEQYF.